Below, 8 T cell receptor beta chains from the same sample are listed, as sequenced in a study of T cell clonality in common variable immunodeficiency. Study outcomes and limitations: Fewer deletions and N-nucleotide insertions were reportedly seen in common variable immunodeficiency TCR beta sequences.

Profiled with immunoSEQ multiplex PCR; TCRdb holds only in-frame clones, not every one. This repertoire holds roughly 39,000 clones, and none appear only once. These receptors' antigens are unknown. Sequencing was done on a sample of peripheral blood mononuclear cells. The receptors derive from a human donor with common variable immunodeficiency.

At least ten counts were recorded for this clone. The CDR3 is cut off 3 residues early in the read; its end comes from the germline J gene. The chain links TRBV18 to TRBJ2-3, with no clear D. CDR1 and CDR2 from the germline V gene are KGHSH and LQKENI. The CDR3 length is 13 residues. Between the trimmed V and J ends, which lost 4 bases and 0 bases, there was a span of 5 bases. CDR3 bases read: TGTGCCAGCTCACGAGGCAGCACAGATACG. It codes for CASSRGSTDT. From start to end, the CDR3 is CASSRGSTDTQYF.

This clone occurred a few times. The sequenced fragment ends 3 residues before the CDR3 boundary, so the rest is inferred from the germline J gene. The rearrangement joins TRBV7-8 to TRBJ2-3, with 7 bases aligning to TRBD2. The trim removed 5 bases at V and 4 bases at J, leaving 6 bases unmatched. Germline V gene lookup returns CDR1 SGHVS and CDR2 FQNEAQ. This CDR3 comprises 14 residues. CDR3 DNA (partial): TGTGCCAGCAGCCGCGGGAGAGTGGCAGATACG. Translated, it gives CASSRGRVADT. The entire CDR3 is CASSRGRVADTQYF.

For this clone: The DNA ends 3 residues before the CDR3 does, and the rest of the CDR3 is filled in from the germline J gene. The chain couples TRBV2 to TRBJ2-1; 13 bases are shared with TRBD2. The CDR3 runs to 15 residues. The V gene's germline CDR1 is SNHLY and CDR2 FYNNEI. V shed 6 bases and J 7 bases; nucleotides not matched to a gene: 6. Partial CDR3 DNA: TGTGCCAGCAGGGACGGACTAGCGGGAGTAAATGAG. This encodes CASRDGLAGVNE. The CDR3, in full, reads CASRDGLAGVNEQFF.

A few counts support this clone. The CDR3 end falls 3 residues outside the read, so it is completed with the germline J gene. The gene calls are TRBV30 and TRBJ1-1; 8 nucleotides agree with TRBD1. The V gene's germline CDR1 is GTSNPN and CDR2 SVGIG (reference sequence). CDR3 length: 12 residues. V was pared by 5 bases and J by 6 bases, with 5 bases of the junction left unmatched. Incomplete CDR3 DNA: TGTGCCTGGGACCACAGGGGGGCTGAA. This gives the protein CAWDHRGAE. The CDR3 in full is CAWDHRGAEAFF. Full variable domain (missing parts from reference TRBV30 and TRBJ1-1): SQTIHQWPATLVQPVGSPLSLECTVEGTSNPNLYWYRQAAGRGLQLLFYSVGIGQISSEVPQNLSASRPQDRQFILSSKKLLLSDSGFYLCAWDHRGAEAFFGQGTRLTVV.

This clone was picked up a small number of times. Read data end 3 residues before the CDR3 end; the end is taken from the germline J gene. The genes are TRBV5-1 and TRBJ2-7; 8 nucleotides align to TRBD1. Trimming cost V 0 bases and J 4 bases; bases outside gene matches: 3. The V gene's germline CDR1 is SGHRS and CDR2 YFSETQ. CDR3 size: 14 residues. The CDR3 region is CASSLGTGRYEQYF. CDR3 DNA, as far as it was read: TGCGCCAGCAGCTTGGGGACAGGGCGGTACGAG.

This clone was counted many times. With the read ending 3 residues before the CDR3 end, the germline J gene is used to fill in that end. The J gene is TRBJ2-3, the V gene TRBV30; 9 bases are a match to TRBD2. CDR1 and CDR2 (germline): GTSNPN, SVGIG (reference sequence). Trimming took 0 bases from V and 3 from J; bases not matched to a gene: 16. The CDR3 sequence is 19 residues long. The CDR3 protein is CAWSVWVAGVGGSTDTQYF. The CDR3 DNA, read in part, is TGTGCCTGGAGTGTTTGGGTAGCGGGGGTGGGTGGTTCTACAGATACG.

This clone has only a few counts. With the read ending 3 residues before the CDR3 end, the germline J gene is used to fill in that end. The chain employs TRBV2 and TRBJ2-5; the D is unclear. The CDR3 runs 12 residues. V dropped 6 bases and J dropped 5 bases, with 10 bases sitting between them. Germline-derived CDR1 and CDR2 are SNHLY and FYNNEI. This CDR3 is CASSTRRETQYF. CDR3 DNA (partial): TGTGCCAGCAGCACTCGCCGGGAGACC.

In this sample, this clone turned up a few times. The read terminates 3 residues before the CDR3 end, so the remaining end is supplied by the germline J gene. The chain combines TRBV6-2 or TRBV6-3 with TRBJ1-1, with D unresolved. The CDR3 extends over 14 amino acids. Trimming stripped 3 bases from V and 2 bases from J, with 10 bases between. Germline V gene data show CDR1 as MNHEY and CDR2 as SVGEGT. CDR3: CASSYGPGNTEAFF. The part of the CDR3 DNA that was read is TGTGCCAGCAGTTATGGCCCTGGTAACACTGAA.